The 17 T cell receptor beta chains listed next were all sequenced from one sample in a study of blood T cell repertoires in COVID-19. Assay used: immunoSEQ multiplex PCR; TCRdb lists only in-frame clones, some missing. The sample includes approximately 400,000 clones, around 87% of them seen just once. Sequenced input: PBMCs or T cells enriched from blood (not recorded which). The receptors were gathered from a man in his thirties or forties who had recovered from COVID-19.

The gene calls are TRBV5-5 and TRBJ1-1; D perhaps matches TRBD1 (5 bases). This CDR3 comprises 14 residues. The V end was cut by 5 bases, the J end by 6 bases, with 17 bases between. The germline CDR1 and CDR2 sequences are SGHKS and YYEKEE (reference sequence). The CDR3 protein is CASRRPGLYAEAFF. In nucleotides, the CDR3 is TGTGCCAGCAGGCGACCGGGACTTTACGCTGAAGCTTTCTTT.

This clone showed up just once. The rearrangement joins TRBV6-5 to TRBJ2-7; a possible D gene is TRBD1 (6 bases). The V end was cut by 6 bases, the J end by 3 bases, with 12 bases between. The CDR3 has 13 amino acids. Germline values: CDR1 MNHEY, CDR2 SVGAGI. As DNA, the CDR3 is TGTGCCAGCAGCCCGGGACACGACTACGAGCAGTACTTC. This sequence encodes CASSPGHDYEQYF.

A few counts support this clone. The V gene is TRBV10-3, the J gene TRBJ1-1, with unresolved D. Germline CDR1 ENHRY, CDR2 SYGVKD. The germline V and J ends were trimmed by 6 bases and 4 bases, with 12 bases remaining between them. This CDR3 spans 13 amino acids. The CDR3 nucleotides are TGTGCCATCAGCGAAAGATCGGGCACTGAAGCTTTCTTT. Amino acids: CAISERSGTEAFF.

This clone has a single count. CDR3 in amino acids: CAWSVGLAGGEQFF. The DNA for the CDR3 is TGTGCCTGGAGTGTTGGGCTAGCGGGGGGTGAGCAGTTCTTC. V and J are TRBV30 and TRBJ2-1, with 11 bases identical to TRBD2. The J segment lost 9 bases and the V segment lost 0 bases, leaving 4 bases of the junction unmatched. The V gene's germline CDR1 is GTSNPN and CDR2 SVGIG (reference sequence). This CDR3 is built from 14 residues.

The chain links TRBV11-2 to TRBJ1-1, with D possibly being TRBD1 (5 bases). Between the trimmed V and J ends, which lost 1 base and 1 base, there was a span of 10 bases. Germline CDR1 SGHAT, CDR2 FQNNGV. The CDR3 extends over 15 amino acids. Here the CDR3 DNA reads TGTGCCAGCAGCTTAGCTGCGGGGACGAACACTGAAGCTTTCTTT. It encodes CASSLAAGTNTEAFF.

The gene calls are TRBV6-5 and TRBJ1-1; no clear D gene. The V and J ends lost 0 bases and 4 bases respectively, with 6 bases between them. CDR3 length: 13 residues. The germline CDR1 and CDR2 sequences are MNHEY and SVGAGI. In DNA, the CDR3 is TGTGCCAGCAGTTACTCCCCTCCCACTGAAGCTTTCTTT. This gives the protein CASSYSPPTEAFF.

This chain uses TRBV5-1 with TRBJ2-6; 9 nucleotides line up with TRBD1. J was trimmed by 0 bases and V by 3 bases; bases with no gene match: 16. The length of the CDR3 is 21 residues. Per the germline V gene, CDR1 is SGHRS and CDR2 is YFSETQ. The CDR3 DNA is TGCGCCAGCAGCTCGGTGACAGGGGGAGTCTCTATGTTCTCTGGGGCCAACGTCCTGACTTTC. It is translated as CASSSVTGGVSMFSGANVLTF.

The rearrangement uses TRBV2 and TRBJ2-2; D not resolved. CDR3 length equals 15 residues. Per germline, CDR1 SNHLY and CDR2 FYNNEI. Trimming took 3 bases from V and 0 from J, leaving 8 bases between them. The CDR3 sequence is CASSEEQTNTGELFF. For the CDR3, the DNA is TGTGCCAGCAGTGAGGAACAGACGAACACCGGGGAGCTGTTTTTT.

This sequence joins TRBV7-9 and TRBJ2-7; 7 nucleotides agree with TRBD2. The J segment lost 4 bases and the V segment lost 4 bases, leaving 4 bases of the junction unmatched. The germline CDR1 and CDR2 sequences are SEHNR and FQNEAQ (reference sequence). The CDR3 spans 13 residues. The CDR3 DNA follows: TGTGCCAGCAGCTCCTGGGAGGGGTACGAGCAGTACTTC. Translating it yields CASSSWEGYEQYF.

The V and J genes are TRBV5-5 and TRBJ1-3; D is ambiguous. V dropped 6 bases and J dropped 0 bases, with 16 bases sitting between them. Germline lookup yields CDR1 SGHKS and CDR2 YYEKEE (reference sequence). CDR3 length: 16 amino acids. The CDR3 loop is CASMLDGVFSGNTIYF. The CDR3 nucleotides read TGTGCCAGCATGCTGGACGGGGTATTCTCTGGAAACACCATATATTTT.

The V call is TRBV4-1, the J call TRBJ2-1, with TRBD2 identical over 7 bases. V shed 4 bases and J 7 bases; nucleotides not matched to a gene: 16. Germline-derived CDR1 and CDR2 are MGHRA and YSYEKL. This CDR3 is built from 17 residues. The CDR3 loop reads CASSRPGTNKVWNEQFF. Here the CDR3 DNA reads TGCGCCAGCAGCCGACCCGGGACTAATAAGGTGTGGAATGAGCAGTTCTTC.

The rearrangement uses TRBV7-9 and TRBJ1-3; 7 bases match TRBD1. V lost 4 bases to trimming and J lost 4 bases; unmatched junction nucleotides: 13. This CDR3 comprises 17 residues. Per germline, CDR1 SEHNR and CDR2 FQNEAQ (reference sequence). In DNA form, the CDR3 reads TGTGCCAGCAGCTCCCTAATGACAGGGCTAGGCGGAAACACCATATATTTT. The encoded protein is CASSSLMTGLGGNTIYF. The full variable domain, completed using reference TRBV7-9 and TRBJ1-3, is DTGVSQNPRHKITKRGQNVTFRCDPISEHNRLYWYRQTLGQGPEFLTYFQNEAQLEKSRLLSDRFSAERPKGSFSTLEIQRTEQGDSAMYLCASSSLMTGLGGNTIYFGEGSWLTVV.

This clone was detected once. The rearrangement links TRBV6-5 to TRBJ1-1, with D possibly TRBD1 on 6 matching bases. This CDR3 contains 14 residues. V shed 6 bases and J shed 3 bases, with 14 bases lying between them. Germline assignment: CDR1 MNHEY and CDR2 SVGAGI. The CDR3 spells CASSLNTGYTEAFF. The CDR3, as DNA: TGTGCCAGCAGCTTAAATACAGGGTACACTGAAGCTTTCTTT.

In regard to this clone: The sample carries other DNA sequences with the same CDR3. The chain couples TRBV30 to TRBJ1-2; 7 bases match TRBD1. The V segment lost 0 bases and the J segment 8 bases; nucleotides outside the gene matches: 6. Germline V gene lookup returns CDR1 GTSNPN and CDR2 SVGIG (reference sequence). CDR3 size: 13 residues. In DNA, the CDR3 is TGTGCCTGGAGTGTGAAGGGGGCAGGCGGCTACACCTTC. Translation gives CAWSVKGAGGYTF.

The genes are TRBV3-1 (or the pseudogene TRBV3-2) and TRBJ1-2; perhaps TRBD1 as D (6 bases). The germline V gene has CDR1 LGHDT and CDR2 YNNKEL (reference sequence). This CDR3 is built from 16 residues. The V gene lost 4 bases and the J gene lost 4 bases, with 19 bases spanning the gap. CDR3 DNA: TGTGCCAGCAGCCCACAGGGACGGAGAGGACTCTATGGCTACACCTTC. Amino acids: CASSPQGRRGLYGYTF.

The genes are TRBV4-1 and TRBJ1-2, with 7 bases fitting TRBD1. The CDR3 extends over 15 amino acids. The V gene's germline CDR1 is MGHRA and CDR2 YSYEKL. Germline trimming cut 0 bases from V and 7 bases from J; bases unmatched to any gene: 8. CDR3 nucleotide sequence: TGCGCCAGCAGCCAAGACGGAGAGGGGGCGCTTGGCTACACCTTC. The encoded protein is CASSQDGEGALGYTF.

This chain uses TRBV2 with TRBJ2-4; 12 bases are shared with TRBD1. CDR3 length: 15 residues. The V segment lost 4 bases and the J segment 7 bases; nucleotides outside the gene matches: 5. The V gene's germline CDR1 is SNHLY and CDR2 FYNNEI. The CDR3 DNA sequence: TGTGCCAGCAGTGGTGGGACAGGGGGCATTAACATTCAGTACTTC. It specifies CASSGGTGGINIQYF.